The subject of this entry is one T cell receptor (beta chain). TCRdb's table, derived via immunoSEQ multiplex PCR, lists solely in-frame clones and lacks some. This sample carries around 510,000 clones, approximately 95% of them seen once, and the ten largest clones take under 0.065%. The source of the sample is a study of shared clonotypes between healthy human individuals. Germline CDR1 and CDR2: LNHDA and SQIVND (reference sequence). This CDR3 has 15 amino acids. Deletions cut 2 bases from V and 0 bases from J, with 10 bases between. This chain joins TRBV19 and TRBJ1-1; unclear D gene. This clonotype originated in a young woman in good health. Sequencing used naive CD4+ T cells sorted from blood. Subset defined: CD45RA+ positively selected. This chain's CDR3 is CASSIWREMNTEAFF. The CDR3 DNA reads as TGTGCCAGTAGTATATGGAGAGAAATGAACACTGAAGCTTTCTTT.